Listed here are 5 T cell receptor beta chains from one sample, sequenced in a study of T cells in Graves' hyperthyroidism and ophthalmopathy. Researchers amplified the TCR beta CDR3 regions from RNA transcripts. Primed by the HTBI set, a first-round RT-PCR was run on the TCR CDR3. TCRdb processed the multiplex PCR reads anew with MiXCR; each CDR3 protein has one entry. Here the sample spans approximately 690,000 distinct CDR3 sequences, roughly 14% being singletons. The sample taken for sequencing was blood. The receptors here all came from a woman between 50 and 59 years old with Graves' ophthalmopathy.

This clonotype came up many times. The rearrangement uses TRBV5-1 and TRBJ1-1; a weak D match, TRBD1 (5 bases). The CDR3 loop spans 16 amino acids. The V and J ends lost 1 base and 6 bases respectively, with 19 bases between them. Germline V lookup: CDR1 SGHRS, CDR2 YFSETQ. The CDR3 region has the DNA TGCGCCAGCAGCTTGTCGAGGGGCGCGGGTCGTTCTGAAGCTTTCTTT. Its translation: CASSLSRGAGRSEAFF. Looking up the rest from reference TRBV5-1 and TRBJ1-1 gives the full variable domain: KAGVTQTPRYLIKTRGQQVTLSCSPISGHRSVSWYQQTPGQGLQFLFEYFSETQRNKGNFPGRFSGRQFSNSRSEMNVSTLELGDSALYLCASSLSRGAGRSEAFFGQGTRLTVV.

The sample holds many counts of this clonotype. V gene TRBV7-2 combines with J gene TRBJ2-1; 8 bases map to TRBD2. Germline-derived CDR1 and CDR2 are SGHTA and FQGNSA. Unmatched junction bases numbered 3, after V lost 3 bases and J lost 2 bases. The CDR3 is made up of 15 amino acids. In DNA form, the CDR3 reads TGTGCCAGCAGCTTCACTAGCGGAACCTACAATGAGCAGTTCTTC. It codes for CASSFTSGTYNEQFF.

This clonotype was counted at least ten times. The V gene is TRBV28, the J gene TRBJ1-2; TRBD1 matches 7 bases. This CDR3 has 15 residues. The germline V gene encodes CDR1 MDHEN and CDR2 SYDVKM. V lost 2 bases, J lost 7 bases, and 10 bases stayed unmatched. The CDR3 loop reads CASSLTGVPFPGYTF. The CDR3 nucleotides read TGTGCCAGCAGTTTAACAGGGGTTCCCTTCCCTGGCTACACCTTC.

This clonotype has at least ten counts. The DNA for the CDR3 is TGTGCCAGCAGCTTGGCGGGGCGAAAGTACACAGATACGCAGTATTTT. Its translation is CASSLAGRKYTDTQYF. The J gene is TRBJ2-3, the V gene TRBV5-4; D tentatively fits TRBD1 or TRBD2 (5 bases each). The CDR3 spans 16 residues. V was shortened by 0 bases and J by 2 bases, with 13 bases between the two germline ends. Looked up from germline, CDR1 is SGHNT and CDR2 is YYREEE (reference sequence).

V and J are TRBV15 and TRBJ1-2; D possibly corresponds to TRBD1 (6 bases). This CDR3 is built from 15 residues. The V end lost 0 bases, the J end lost 6 bases, and 14 bases lay between the germline ends. Looked up from germline, CDR1 is LNHNV and CDR2 is YYDKDF (reference sequence). CDR3 DNA: TGTGCCACCAGCAGAGATCGGGTCAGGGGCGATGGCTACACCTTC. It encodes CATSRDRVRGDGYTF.